The 9 T cell receptor beta chains given below trace back to one sample, sequenced in a study of blood T cell repertoires in COVID-19 (TCRdb year 2020). Library preparation employed the immunoSEQ multiplex PCR assay. As stored in TCRdb, this immuneACCESS dataset retains in-frame rearrangements with V and J assigned. A fraction of the clones does not appear; measured against another copy, unresolved V genes explain less than half of the discrepancy, and the remainder lacks a known reason. The sample profile shows around 150,000 clones; about 87% of them were found once. The ten top clones hold 3% to 4% of the sample. Sequencing was done on a sample of peripheral blood. The origin of the receptors is a woman between 55 and 75 years old who had recovered from COVID-19.

The V call is TRBV3-1 (or the pseudogene TRBV3-2), the J call TRBJ1-5; 8 nucleotides agree with TRBD1. This CDR3 region has 14 residues. CDR1 and CDR2 from the germline V gene are LGHDT and YNNKEL (reference sequence). The trim removed 4 bases at V and 4 bases at J, leaving 3 bases unmatched. CDR3 DNA: TGTGCCAGCAGCCCGACAGGGGCTAATCAGCCCCAGCATTTT. This sequence encodes CASSPTGANQPQHF.

The CDR3 DNA reads TGTGCCAGCAGTCCGCAGGGGCCACAGGACAATGAGCAGTTCTTC. Translation gives CASSPQGPQDNEQFF. This rearrangement joins TRBV2 to TRBJ2-1; possible D gene TRBD1, 6 bases. Germline V gives CDR1 SNHLY, CDR2 FYNNEI. The V end lost 5 bases, the J end lost 5 bases, and 16 bases lay between the germline ends. There are 15 residues in the CDR3.

This chain links TRBV7-2 with TRBJ1-4; D unresolved. Germline CDR1 and CDR2: SGHTA and FQGNSA. With 1 base removed from V and 2 bases from J, the gap between germline ends came to 14 bases. This CDR3 contains 17 residues. This CDR3 reads CASSLVELSGTNEKLFF. The CDR3 nucleotides read TGTGCCAGCAGCTTAGTGGAACTTTCGGGGACTAATGAAAAACTGTTTTTT.

The chain joins TRBV19 to TRBJ2-3; 7 positions match TRBD2. Germline V lookup: CDR1 LNHDA, CDR2 SQIVND (reference sequence). V gave up 5 bases and J gave up 1 base; unmatched junction bases: 12. CDR3 length equals 17 residues. The CDR3: CASSGIMSGAGTDTQYF. The CDR3 region has the DNA TGTGCCAGTAGTGGGATCATGAGCGGGGCCGGCACAGATACGCAGTATTTT. Full variable domain (missing parts from reference TRBV19 and TRBJ2-3): DGGITQSPKYLFRKEGQNVTLSCEQNLNHDAMYWYRQDPGQGLRLIYYSQIVNDFQKGDIAEGYSVSREKKESFPLTVTSAQKNPTAFYLCASSGIMSGAGTDTQYFGPGTRLTVL.

Concerning this clone itself: Distinct nucleotide sequences in the sample also encode this CDR3. The V call is TRBV5-1, the J call TRBJ1-1, with 9 bases identical to TRBD1. The CDR3 loop spans 13 amino acids. Germline V gene data show CDR1 as SGHRS and CDR2 as YFSETQ. The junction had 1 base not matched to a gene; V was cut back by 3 bases and J by 4 bases. The CDR3 DNA reads as TGCGCCAGCAGCTCGGGACAGGGCACTGAAGCTTTCTTT. It translates to CASSSGQGTEAFF.

This rearrangement joins TRBV7-9 to TRBJ2-7, with D tentatively TRBD2 (6 bases). The CDR3 runs 15 residues. V dropped 5 bases and J dropped 0 bases, with 14 bases sitting between them. Germline-derived CDR1 and CDR2 are SEHNR and FQNEAQ (reference sequence). The CDR3 protein is CASSGSSASSYEQYF. The DNA of the CDR3 is TGTGCCAGCAGCGGTTCTAGCGCCAGCTCCTACGAGCAGTACTTC.

The rearrangement links TRBV28 to TRBJ1-1, with TRBD1 as a possible D gene (6 bases). Germline loops: CDR1 MDHEN, CDR2 SYDVKM. This CDR3 has 16 amino acids. V lost 4 bases, J lost 0 bases, and 15 bases lay in between. The DNA of the CDR3 is TGTGCCAGCAGTTCTTGGGGGGGCCGGCTGAACACTGAAGCTTTCTTT. Translating it yields CASSSWGGRLNTEAFF.

This clone was found once. The rearrangement uses TRBV20-1 and TRBJ1-1; 7 bases are a match to TRBD1. The J segment lost 4 bases and the V segment lost 3 bases, leaving 5 bases of the junction unmatched. Germline V gene lookup returns CDR1 DFQATT and CDR2 SNEGSKA (reference sequence). The CDR3 is 13 residues long. CDR3 protein: CSASLPGGTEAFF. CDR3 coding DNA: TGCAGTGCTAGTCTCCCAGGGGGCACTGAAGCTTTCTTT.

The rearrangement uses TRBV5-6 and TRBJ2-5, with D unresolved. The CDR3 covers 16 residues. V was trimmed by 0 bases and J by 0 bases, leaving 12 bases between them. The germline CDR1 and CDR2 sequences are SGHDT and YYEEEE. CDR3 sequence reads: CASSLDSNWYQETQYF. For the CDR3, the DNA is TGTGCCAGCAGCTTGGACAGCAATTGGTACCAAGAGACCCAGTACTTC.